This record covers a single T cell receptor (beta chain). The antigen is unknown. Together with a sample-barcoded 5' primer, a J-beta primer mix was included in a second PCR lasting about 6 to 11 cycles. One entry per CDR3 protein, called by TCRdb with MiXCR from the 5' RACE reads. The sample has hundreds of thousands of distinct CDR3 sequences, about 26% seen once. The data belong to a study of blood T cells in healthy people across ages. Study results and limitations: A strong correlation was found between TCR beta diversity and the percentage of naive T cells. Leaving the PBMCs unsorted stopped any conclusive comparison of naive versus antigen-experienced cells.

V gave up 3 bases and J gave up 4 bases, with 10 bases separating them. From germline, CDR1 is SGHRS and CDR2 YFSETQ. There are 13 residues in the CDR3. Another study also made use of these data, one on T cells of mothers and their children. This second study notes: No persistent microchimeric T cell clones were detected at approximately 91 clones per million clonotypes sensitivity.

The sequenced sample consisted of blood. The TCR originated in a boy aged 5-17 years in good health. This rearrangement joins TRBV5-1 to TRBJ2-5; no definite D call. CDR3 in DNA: TGCGCCAGCAGCTCCTACTTAGGAGAGACCCAGTACTTC. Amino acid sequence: CASSSYLGETQYF.